The subject of this entry is one T cell receptor (beta chain). Antigen: not known. This entry is derived from a study of cytomegalovirus exposure and HLA in healthy donors. TCRdb keeps only in-frame clones here, not all; method: immunoSEQ multiplex PCR. The data show about 110,000 clones, roughly nine tenths seen once. These donors were members of the roughly 130-subject validation cohort, a group separate from the approximately 670-subject first cohort. Study-wide findings and caveats: The study found most TCR sequences rare, yet found some public TCRs in many donors. According to the study, roughly 160 TCR beta chains were cytomegalovirus-associated. Among the CMV-associated chains, three were confirmed in vitro as specific for CMV antigens.

This CDR3 region has 14 residues. CDR1 SEHNR and CDR2 FQNEAQ come from the germline V gene (reference sequence). Trimming took off 4 bases at V and 7 bases at J, with 14 bases between the two ends. The source is a woman aged 18-29 years in good health and CMV-seronegative. The chain couples TRBV7-9 to TRBJ2-1, with D unclear. Sequenced sample: PBMCs. CDR3 loop: CASSSFPEENEQFF. Here the CDR3 DNA reads TGTGCCAGCAGCTCTTTCCCCGAGGAAAATGAGCAGTTCTTC.